These T cell receptor beta chains were read from a single sample in a study of cytomegalovirus exposure and HLA in healthy donors. Assay used: immunoSEQ multiplex PCR; TCRdb lists only in-frame clones, some missing. The table includes around 130,000 clones, 81% detected once. The sample consisted of PBMCs. These receptor sequences come from a man younger than 35 in good health and CMV-seronegative. Both conserved end residues are part of each CDR3. A D gene is named only where the DNA matches it firmly. Some rows mark clone size as missing; the rest say once, few, many or name a class of expanded clone.

abundance | d_gene | j_gene | len | v_gene | CDR3nt | CDR3aa
NA | TRBD2 | TRBJ2-7 | 18 | TRBV30 | TGTGCCTGGAGTGTATTTCTAAGGGCCTCGCGGGGGACCTACGAGCAGTACTTC | CAWSVFLRASRGTYEQYF
NA | NA | TRBJ1-2 | 14 | TRBV28 | TGTGCCAGCAGTGACATCAGCACTTCCTCCGGCTACACCTTC | CASSDISTSSGYTF
once | NA | TRBJ1-4 | 14 | TRBV30 | TGTGCCTGGAGTGTTCAACAGGGTAATGAAAAACTGTTTTTT | CAWSVQQGNEKLFF
NA | NA | TRBJ1-2 | 12 | TRBV28 | TGTGCCAGCAGTCCGAACAGATATGGCTACACCTTC | CASSPNRYGYTF
NA | TRBD1 | TRBJ2-7 | 12 | TRBV6-5 | TGTGCCAGCAGTATGGGACAGGGGAAGCAGTACTTC | CASSMGQGKQYF
NA | TRBD2 | TRBJ2-1 | 16 | TRBV19 | TGTGCCAGTAGAAATGGCGCGGGGGGGGCCAGAAATGAGCAGTTCTTC | CASRNGAGGARNEQFF
NA | NA | TRBJ1-3 | 13 | TRBV9 | TGTGCCAGCAGCCCCAGTGCTGGAAACACCATATATTTT | CASSPSAGNTIYF
NA | TRBD1 | TRBJ2-1 | 19 | TRBV5-1 | TGCGCCAGCAGCTTTCTCGGGGAGCCCCCAGGGGGCGTAGAAAATGAGCAGTTCTTC | CASSFLGEPPGGVENEQFF
NA | NA | TRBJ2-5 | 18 | TRBV10-1 | TGCGCCAGCAGTGAGACCTACACCCTGGGCAGGAGGGCAGAGACCCAGTACTTC | CASSETYTLGRRAETQYF
once | NA | TRBJ2-3 | 14 | TRBV29-1 | TGCAGCGTTCCATCCCAGCGTTTCACAGATACGCAGTATTTT | CSVPSQRFTDTQYF
NA | NA | TRBJ1-5 | 16 | TRBV7-9 | TGTGCCAGCAGCACAGACAGGCTGGGGGTCAATCAGCCCCAGCATTTT | CASSTDRLGVNQPQHF
NA | NA | TRBJ1-6 | 17 | TRBV4-1 | TGCGCCAGCAGCCAACCCCAGGACAGAGCCGATAATTCACCCCTCCACTTT | CASSQPQDRADNSPLHF
NA | NA | TRBJ1-2 | 15 | TRBV6-5 | TGTGCCAGCAGTTACTCGAGGCTGAGTGGCTATGGCTACACCTTC | CASSYSRLSGYGYTF
NA | NA | TRBJ2-5 | 14 | TRBV7-7 | TGTGCTAGCAGCTTTCAGGGTCGTCAAGAGACCCAGTACTTC | CASSFQGRQETQYF
few | NA | TRBJ2-1 | 14 | TRBV6-5 | TGTGCCAGCAGTTACACCCTTGGGGGAGGTGAGCAGTTCTTC | CASSYTLGGGEQFF
once | NA | TRBJ2-5 | 13 | TRBV25-1 | TGTGCCAGCAGTCCTTGGCCGCCGAAGACCCAGTACTTC | CASSPWPPKTQYF
NA | NA | TRBJ2-5 | 15 | TRBV6-5 | TGTGCCAGCAGCCTGAACGCGGGTGGAGGAGAGACCCAGTACTTC | CASSLNAGGGETQYF
NA | NA | TRBJ2-1 | 15 | TRBV4-1 | TGCGCCAGCAGCCAAGATCTAGCCTTCTACAATGAGCAGTTCTTC | CASSQDLAFYNEQFF
NA | NA | TRBJ1-1 | 12 | TRBV7-9 | TGTGCCAGCAGCTTCACTGTAACTGAAGCTTTCTTT | CASSFTVTEAFF
NA | NA | TRBJ2-2 | 15 | TRBV7-9 | TGTGCCAGCAGCTTGGGCGGGGCGAACACCGGGGAACTGTTTTTT | CASSLGGANTGELFF
NA | NA | TRBJ1-1 | 15 | TRBV15 | TGTGCCACCAGCAGAGGGGCCACATTGAACACTGAAGCTTTCTTT | CATSRGATLNTEAFF
NA | TRBD1 | TRBJ1-2 | 14 | TRBV14 | TGTGCCAGCAGCAAGGGGGCCCTGGACTATGGCTACACCTTC | CASSKGALDYGYTF
NA | TRBD1 | TRBJ1-5 | 17 | TRBV7-2 | TGTGCCAGCAGCTTAGGGGGGACAGCTTATAGCAATCAGCCCCAGCATTTT | CASSLGGTAYSNQPQHF
NA | NA | TRBJ2-5 | 14 | TRBV7-2 | TGTGCCAGCAGCCAGTGGACAGCACAAGAGACCCAGTACTTC | CASSQWTAQETQYF
NA | NA | TRBJ2-7 | 13 | TRBV19 | TGTGCCAGTAGTATCGGGTGGACCTACGAGCAGTACTTC | CASSIGWTYEQYF
NA | NA | TRBJ2-7 | 18 | TRBV4-3 | TGCGCCAGCAGCCACCTTACCCCCAGGAGCGGTAACTCCTACGAGCAGTACTTC | CASSHLTPRSGNSYEQYF
NA | NA | TRBJ1-5 | 14 | TRBV15 | TGTGCCACCAGCATCCAACAGGGAAATCAGCCCCAGCATTTT | CATSIQQGNQPQHF
NA | TRBD2 | TRBJ2-7 | 15 | TRBV19 | TGTGCCAGTCCCCGTCAGCGGGGGCTCTCCTACGAGCAGTACTTC | CASPRQRGLSYEQYF
once | TRBD1 | TRBJ1-1 | 16 | TRBV10-3 | TGTGCCATCAGTGGCCAATACAGGGGGACCGACACTGAAGCTTTCTTT | CAISGQYRGTDTEAFF
NA | NA | TRBJ1-1 | 14 | TRBV11-2 | TGTGCCAGCAGCTTAGAGCCGGTGAGCACTGAAGCTTTCTTT | CASSLEPVSTEAFF
NA | TRBD1 | TRBJ2-1 | 23 | TRBV28 | TGTGCCAGCAGTGGTCCGGGACAGGGGCACTCTAATTTAGGGGGTTGGTCCTACAATGAGCAGTTCTTC | CASSGPGQGHSNLGGWSYNEQFF
few | TRBD1 | TRBJ1-2 | 17 | TRBV28 | TGTGCCAGCAGTCCGCCCCCGGGACAGGGCTTCAACTATGGCTACACCTTC | CASSPPPGQGFNYGYTF
NA | NA | TRBJ1-2 | 14 | TRBV5-1 | TGCGCCAGCAGCTCCTCCGGGGGGGGGTATGGCTACACCTTC | CASSSSGGGYGYTF
NA | TRBD1 | TRBJ1-1 | 14 | TRBV9 | TGTGCCAGCAGCGGCGGGACAGCCAACACTGAAGCTTTCTTT | CASSGGTANTEAFF
NA | NA | TRBJ1-2 | 13 | TRBV5-6 | TGTGCCAGCAGCTTCGGAGATCGGGTTGGCTACACCTTC | CASSFGDRVGYTF
NA | TRBD1 | TRBJ1-2 | 15 | TRBV7-2 | TGTGCCAGCAGCTTCGAGACAGGGTCGCGCGGTGGCTACACCTTC | CASSFETGSRGGYTF
few | TRBD2 | TRBJ2-5 | 12 | TRBV9 | TGTGCCAGCAGCGCGGGGGGTGAGACCCAGTACTTC | CASSAGGETQYF
NA | NA | TRBJ1-6 | 15 | TRBV29-1 | TGCAGCGTCGCCTCCGGAGGGGCGGATAATTCACCCCTCCACTTT | CSVASGGADNSPLHF
NA | NA | TRBJ1-2 | 14 | TRBV14 | TGTGCCAGCAGCCAAGAAGACAGGTACTATGGCTACACCTTC | CASSQEDRYYGYTF
NA | TRBD1 | TRBJ1-1 | 15 | TRBV6-1 | TGTGCCAGCAGGGGACAGGGGGTGACTAACACTGAAGCTTTCTTT | CASRGQGVTNTEAFF
NA | TRBD1 | TRBJ1-1 | 15 | TRBV7-8 | TGTGCCAGCAGCCCCCGAACTACAGGGGTCACTGAAGCTTTCTTT | CASSPRTTGVTEAFF